This entry lists 15 T cell receptor beta chains sequenced from one sample in a study of blood T cell repertoires in COVID-19. The assay was immunoSEQ multiplex PCR, and TCRdb's table has in-frame clones only and misses some. The table lists roughly 250,000 clones, about 89% of them singletons. The source material was peripheral blood. These receptor sequences come from a woman in her 50s with acute or convalescent COVID-19.

This chain joins TRBV2 and TRBJ1-2, with 7 positions matching TRBD1. The ends lost 6 bases at V and 3 bases at J; junction bases unmatched: 1. CDR1 is SNHLY, CDR2 FYNNEI, per germline. CDR3 size: 12 residues. The CDR3 coding sequence is TGTGCCAGCAGAGGACAGGACTATGGCTACACCTTC. This encodes CASRGQDYGYTF.

The chain carries TRBV6-5 and TRBJ1-1; TRBD1 aligns across 7 bases. J gave up 1 base and V 6 bases, and 2 bases lay outside the gene matches. Per germline, CDR1 MNHEY and CDR2 SVGAGI. The CDR3 is 13 residues long. The CDR3 sequence is CASRDRTNTEAFF. The CDR3 DNA follows: TGTGCCAGCAGGGACAGGACGAACACTGAAGCTTTCTTT.

The rearrangement links TRBV6-5 to TRBJ1-1; 7 bases line up with TRBD1. Germline-derived CDR1 and CDR2 are MNHEY and SVGAGI. V was pared by 11 bases and J by 1 base, with 4 bases of the junction left unmatched. The CDR3 has 12 residues. The DNA for the CDR3 is TGTGCCCGCTACAGGGGGAACACTGAAGCTTTCTTT. Translating gives CARYRGNTEAFF.

J is TRBJ2-7 and V is TRBV2; TRBD1 is a possible D gene (6 bases). The CDR3 has 12 residues. Germline CDR1 SNHLY, CDR2 FYNNEI. The V and J ends lost 7 bases and 4 bases respectively, with 11 bases between them. CDR3 loop: CASTAGAYEQYF. The CDR3 DNA reads as TGTGCCAGCACAGCAGGGGCGTACGAGCAGTACTTC.

This chain connects TRBV28 to TRBJ1-5; weak D call: TRBD1 (6 bases). The CDR3 runs 16 residues. V lost 2 bases to trimming and J lost 4 bases, with 15 bases between them. Germline assignment: CDR1 MDHEN and CDR2 SYDVKM. The CDR3 sequence: CASSLRQVLRNQPQHF. The CDR3 nucleotides read TGTGCCAGCAGTTTACGACAGGTATTACGGAATCAGCCCCAGCATTTT.

This rearrangement joins TRBV28 to TRBJ1-2; TRBD1 is a possible D gene (6 bases). V gave up 1 base and J gave up 7 bases, with 19 bases separating them. Germline V gene data show CDR1 as MDHEN and CDR2 as SYDVKM. This CDR3 region has 16 residues. This CDR3 reads CASSLLYMGGAGGYTF. In nucleotides, the CDR3 is TGTGCCAGCAGTTTATTATACATGGGGGGGGCCGGTGGCTACACCTTC.

V is TRBV11-3 and J is TRBJ2-1; D is unresolved. The CDR3 has 13 amino acids. Looked up from germline, CDR1 is SGHNT and CDR2 is YENEEA. Trimming took 1 base from V and 7 from J, leaving 8 bases between them. Here the CDR3 DNA reads TGTGCCAGCAGCTTAGCTTTCGGGAATGAGCAGTTCTTC. It translates to CASSLAFGNEQFF.

The gene calls are TRBV24-1 and TRBJ2-1; 11 bases line up with TRBD2. Trimming removed 6 bases from V and 6 bases from J; junction bases left unmatched: 9. CDR3 length: 16 amino acids. Germline lookup yields CDR1 KGHDR and CDR2 SFDVKD. The DNA of the CDR3 is TGTGCCACCAGTCGTAGCGGGAGGGCCGATCTCAATGAGCAGTTCTTC. Translated, it gives CATSRSGRADLNEQFF.

V usage is TRBV6-1 and J usage is TRBJ2-7; D is possibly TRBD1 (5 bases). CDR3 length equals 12 residues. With 2 bases removed from V and 6 bases from J, the gap between germline ends came to 8 bases. CDR1 is MNHNS, CDR2 SASEGT, per germline. CDR3 nucleotide sequence: TGTGCCAGCAGTGAAAAGGGGCCCGAGCAGTACTTC. Protein product: CASSEKGPEQYF.

The V call is TRBV10-1, the J call TRBJ1-2; weak D call: TRBD1 (6 bases). Deletions cut 11 bases from V and 7 bases from J, with 17 bases between. Germline V gives CDR1 WNHNN, CDR2 SYGVQD (reference sequence). The CDR3 consists of 12 residues. CDR3 in amino acids: CAGGGEPSGYTF. The DNA of the CDR3 is TGCGCCGGGGGGGGCGAACCGAGTGGCTACACCTTC.

The rearrangement joins TRBV10-3 to TRBJ1-4; weak D call: TRBD1 (6 bases). Germline CDR1 ENHRY, CDR2 SYGVKD. The CDR3 extends over 16 amino acids. V was clipped by 4 bases and J by 0 bases, with 12 bases between them. This CDR3 is CAISATQGATNEKLFF. The DNA for the CDR3 is TGTGCCATCAGTGCAACACAGGGTGCAACTAATGAAAAACTGTTTTTT.

This clone appeared a single time. J is TRBJ2-7 and V is TRBV30; maybe TRBD1 (5 bases). The CDR3 runs 16 residues. The V gene lost 3 bases and the J gene lost 0 bases, with 18 bases spanning the gap. Germline V lookup: CDR1 GTSNPN, CDR2 SVGIG (reference sequence). The CDR3 sequence is CAWRTREAPSSYEQYF. The CDR3 DNA is TGTGCCTGGAGGACCAGGGAAGCGCCGAGCTCCTACGAGCAGTACTTC.

The CDR3, as DNA: TGTGCCAGCAGTTACTCGACAGACCACAATCAGCCCCAGCATTTT. Amino acid sequence: CASSYSTDHNQPQHF. The chain carries TRBV6-7 and TRBJ1-5; the D gene is possibly TRBD1 (5 bases). TRBV6-7 is an ORF, and what it does is uncertain. Trimming took 0 bases from V and 3 from J, leaving 9 bases between them. CDR3 length: 15 amino acids.

The chain combines TRBV19 with TRBJ1-1; 12 bases match TRBD1. Germline trimming cut 4 bases from V and 6 bases from J; bases unmatched to any gene: 3. From germline, CDR1 is LNHDA and CDR2 SQIVND (reference sequence). The CDR3 sequence is 14 residues long. CDR3 coding DNA: TGTGCCAGTAGTAGGGGACAGGGGGCGCCTGAAGCTTTCTTT. It yields the protein CASSRGQGAPEAFF. Using reference TRBV19 and TRBJ1-1 for the parts outside the CDR3, the full variable domain is DGGITQSPKYLFRKEGQNVTLSCEQNLNHDAMYWYRQDPGQGLRLIYYSQIVNDFQKGDIAEGYSVSREKKESFPLTVTSAQKNPTAFYLCASSRGQGAPEAFFGQGTRLTVV.

The V and J genes are TRBV28 and TRBJ2-2, with 15 bases matching TRBD2. Germline CDR1 MDHEN, CDR2 SYDVKM. This CDR3 has 18 amino acids. Trimming removed 3 bases from V and 0 bases from J; junction bases left unmatched: 2. The CDR3 sequence is CASSFGTSGRSNTGELFF. CDR3 in DNA: TGTGCCAGCAGTTTTGGGACTAGCGGGAGGTCGAACACCGGGGAGCTGTTTTTT. Drawing the rest from reference TRBV28 and TRBJ2-2, the complete variable domain is DVKVTQSSRYLVKRTGEKVFLECVQDMDHENMFWYRQDPGLGLRLIYFSYDVKMKEKGDIPEGYSVSREKKERFSLILESASTNQTSMYLCASSFGTSGRSNTGELFFGEGSRLTVL.